What follows are 29 T cell receptor beta chains derived from one specimen sequenced in a study of cytomegalovirus exposure and HLA in healthy donors. Primers included in the PCR were 60 Vbeta and 13 Jbeta primers. The method was immunoSEQ multiplex PCR; TCRdb's version includes in-frame clones alone and lacks a portion of them. This table holds 130,000 or so clones, 75% found once. The sample comprised PBMCs. These receptor sequences come from a man aged 35 to 55 in good health and CMV-seronegative.

The chain carries TRBV5-1 and TRBJ1-2; TRBD1 is a possible D gene (6 bases). Germline CDR1 is SGHRS and CDR2 is YFSETQ. The CDR3 sequence is 14 residues long. The ends were cut back, 0 bases at V and 6 bases at J, with 12 bases in the middle. CDR3 residues: CASSLVPGVDGYTF. The CDR3 DNA sequence: TGCGCCAGCAGCTTGGTACCAGGGGTCGATGGCTACACCTTC.

The chain employs TRBV13 and TRBJ1-2; TRBD1 agrees at 7 bases. J gave up 4 bases and V 5 bases, and 7 bases lay outside the gene matches. Germline lookup yields CDR1 PRHDT and CDR2 FYEKMQ (reference sequence). The CDR3 is made up of 14 amino acids. The CDR3 nucleotides read TGTGCCAGCAGCACGAGGACAGGCACCTATGGCTACACCTTC. Its translation is CASSTRTGTYGYTF.

The rearrangement joins TRBV6-5 to TRBJ2-7, with a possible D match to TRBD1 (5 bases). Trimming pared 0 bases from V and 4 bases from J, leaving 16 bases between. The CDR3 is made up of 16 amino acids. Germline assignment: CDR1 MNHEY and CDR2 SVGAGI. The CDR3 DNA is TGTGCCAGCAGTTACTCGAGAGTCCAGGGCGCTTACGAGCAGTACTTC. Its protein is CASSYSRVQGAYEQYF.

Details on this clone: Other DNA sequences in the sample encode the same CDR3. The V gene is TRBV6-5, the J gene TRBJ1-2; TRBD1 matches 9 bases. The CDR3 consists of 14 residues. V shed 6 bases, J shed 3 bases, and the junction held 5 bases outside the gene matches. CDR1 is MNHEY and CDR2 is SVGAGI in the germline V gene. Written as DNA, the CDR3 is TGTGCCAGCAGCCGTACAGGGGGCGACTATGGCTACACCTTC. Encoded protein: CASSRTGGDYGYTF.

The gene calls are TRBV9 and TRBJ1-6; no clear D. CDR1 is SGDLS and CDR2 is YYNGEE in the germline V gene. Deletions cut 0 bases from V and 6 bases from J, with 10 bases between. This CDR3 contains 15 residues. CDR3 coding DNA: TGTGCCAGCAGCGTAGCAGGCGGGTTTAATTCACCCCTCCACTTT. Translated, it gives CASSVAGGFNSPLHF.

The rearrangement joins TRBV2 to TRBJ2-2; D possibly corresponds to TRBD1 (6 bases). The V end lost 7 bases, the J end lost 6 bases, and 18 bases lay between the germline ends. Looked up from germline, CDR1 is SNHLY and CDR2 is FYNNEI. The CDR3 loop spans 15 amino acids. DNA of the CDR3: TGTGCCAGCACCCCGGCCAGGGGATTCGCCGGGGAGCTGTTTTTT. It encodes CASTPARGFAGELFF.

In its sample, this clone was seen a few times. V gene TRBV5-4 combines with J gene TRBJ2-5; 12 bases are a match to TRBD2. The CDR3 spans 16 residues. The germline gives CDR1 SGHNT, CDR2 YYREEE (reference sequence). Trimming removed 4 bases from V and 4 bases from J; junction bases left unmatched: 8. CDR3: CASSLSSGGGGETQYF. CDR3 in DNA: TGTGCCAGCAGCCTATCTAGCGGGGGGGGAGGAGAGACCCAGTACTTC.

The CDR3 nucleotides read TGTGCCAGCAGCTTACAAAGCGGGCCTAGCTCCTACGAGCAGTACTTC. It yields the protein CASSLQSGPSSYEQYF. The chain carries TRBV7-2 and TRBJ2-7; TRBD2 might be the D (6 bases). V was pared by 2 bases and J by 0 bases, with 14 bases between. Per the germline V gene, CDR1 is SGHTA and CDR2 is FQGNSA. The CDR3 has 16 amino acids.

This rearrangement joins TRBV5-4 to TRBJ2-7; 7 bases are shared with TRBD2. V was pared by 0 bases and J by 4 bases, with 7 bases of the junction left unmatched. The CDR3 runs 15 residues. Germline CDR1 SGHNT, CDR2 YYREEE (reference sequence). The DNA of the CDR3 is TGTGCCAGCAGCTTGGATGGGGGGGGTTCTTACGAGCAGTACTTC. Its protein is CASSLDGGGSYEQYF.

This clone was counted a single time. CDR3 sequence reads: CASSLGHRNYGYTF. DNA for the CDR3: TGTGCCAGCAGCTTAGGCCACCGGAACTATGGCTACACCTTC. The V gene is TRBV7-2, the J gene TRBJ1-2, with no clear D. Germline CDR1 SGHTA, CDR2 FQGNSA. Trimming pared 1 base from V and 2 bases from J, leaving 8 bases between. This CDR3 is 14 amino acids long.

As DNA, the CDR3 is TGTGCCAGCCGTACAGGGGTTTACACTGAAGCTTTCTTT. It specifies CASRTGVYTEAFF. This chain joins TRBV18 and TRBJ1-1; 7 positions agree with TRBD1. The CDR3 extends over 13 amino acids. The trim removed 8 bases at V and 3 bases at J, leaving 6 bases unmatched. Germline CDR1 and CDR2: KGHSH and LQKENI.

The rearrangement joins TRBV5-6 to TRBJ1-2; no clear D. Germline V CDR1 and CDR2: SGHDT, YYEEEE. V lost 4 bases and J 4 bases, leaving 8 bases between the germline ends. The CDR3 sequence is 12 residues long. CDR3 DNA: TGTGCCAGCAGCAGAGGGATCTATGGCTACACCTTC. Protein: CASSRGIYGYTF.

The chain is built from TRBV6-5 and TRBJ2-1; possibly TRBD2 for D (6 bases). The germline V gene has CDR1 MNHEY and CDR2 SVGAGI. Trimming stripped 4 bases from V and 1 base from J, with 14 bases between. The CDR3 consists of 16 residues. CDR3 sequence reads: CASSSAQAGSYNEQFF. CDR3 DNA: TGTGCCAGCAGTTCTGCTCAGGCGGGGTCCTACAATGAGCAGTTCTTC.

V gene TRBV5-1 combines with J gene TRBJ1-2; D is possibly TRBD1 (5 bases). Per germline, CDR1 SGHRS and CDR2 YFSETQ. V was shortened by 4 bases and J by 7 bases, with 14 bases between the two germline ends. The CDR3 length is 13 residues. The CDR3 sequence: CASSTGSTGGYTF. The CDR3 nucleotides read TGCGCCAGCAGCACAGGAAGTACGGGTGGCTACACCTTC. The entire variable domain, with the rest obtained from reference TRBV5-1 and TRBJ1-2, is as follows: KAGVTQTPRYLIKTRGQQVTLSCSPISGHRSVSWYQQTPGQGLQFLFEYFSETQRNKGNFPGRFSGRQFSNSRSEMNVSTLELGDSALYLCASSTGSTGGYTFGSGTRLTVV.

This rearrangement joins TRBV7-6 to TRBJ2-2; D unresolved. Germline-derived CDR1 and CDR2 are SGHVS and FNYEAQ. CDR3 length: 12 residues. V was cut by 3 bases and J by 6 bases, with 5 bases left in between. The DNA for the CDR3 is TGTGCCAGCAGCTTCCGCGCCGGGGAGCTGTTTTTT. The encoded protein is CASSFRAGELFF. Drawing the rest from reference TRBV7-6 and TRBJ2-2, the complete variable domain is GAGVSQSPRYKVTKRGQDVALRCDPISGHVSLYWYRQALGQGPEFLTYFNYEAQQDKSGLPNDRFSAERPEGSISTLTIQRTEQRDSAMYRCASSFRAGELFFGEGSRLTVL.

The chain combines TRBV28 with TRBJ2-1; TRBD2 is a possible D gene (6 bases). CDR1 is MDHEN, CDR2 SYDVKM, per germline. The V end was cut by 3 bases, the J end by 7 bases, with 13 bases between. This CDR3 contains 14 residues. The CDR3 here is CASSLPRGGNEQFF. The CDR3 coding sequence is TGTGCCAGCAGTTTGCCTCGTGGGGGGAATGAGCAGTTCTTC.

This sequence joins TRBV5-1 and TRBJ2-3; TRBD2 is a possible D gene (6 bases). The CDR3 spans 15 residues. Germline V gene data show CDR1 as SGHRS and CDR2 as YFSETQ. V was pared by 5 bases and J by 3 bases, with 16 bases between. CDR3 in amino acids: CASRTQPGGTDTQYF. The CDR3 DNA is TGCGCCAGCAGAACCCAACCCGGAGGGACAGATACGCAGTATTTT.

The rearrangement links TRBV30 to TRBJ1-1, with D unclear. Trimming removed 3 bases from V and 1 base from J, with 12 bases in between. The CDR3 covers 14 residues. The germline gives CDR1 GTSNPN, CDR2 SVGIG (reference sequence). The CDR3 reads CAWRHGSGNTEAFF. CDR3 DNA: TGTGCCTGGAGGCACGGTTCAGGGAACACTGAAGCTTTCTTT.

V gene TRBV9 combines with J gene TRBJ1-6; 7 bases are shared with TRBD1. V was pared by 4 bases and J by 5 bases, with 3 bases of the junction left unmatched. The CDR3 has 14 amino acids. In germline, CDR1 is SGDLS, CDR2 YYNGEE. The CDR3 region is CASSPGTDNSPLHF. The DNA of the CDR3 is TGTGCCAGCAGCCCAGGGACAGATAATTCACCCCTCCACTTT.

On this clone itself: The junction and the germline gene differ at one end; a read error may be behind it. This chain uses TRBV7-3 with TRBJ2-5; D is perhaps TRBD2 (6 bases). The germline V gene has CDR1 SGHTA and CDR2 FQGTGA. The CDR3 loop spans 12 amino acids. The CDR3: CASSLGSGVMNF. Here the CDR3 DNA reads TGTGCCAGCAGCTTAGGGTCGGGGGTGATGAACTTC.

This clone was seen once. V is TRBV5-1 and J is TRBJ2-1; 10 bases align to TRBD2. The germline gives CDR1 SGHRS, CDR2 YFSETQ. This CDR3 region has 16 residues. The V gene end was trimmed by 3 bases and the J gene end by 4 bases; junction bases not matched to a gene: 7. CDR3: CASSWRSGGAYNEQFF. The CDR3 bases are TGCGCCAGCAGCTGGAGGAGCGGGGGGGCGTACAATGAGCAGTTCTTC.

The chain has TRBV5-1 and TRBJ2-3; D perhaps matches TRBD2 (6 bases). CDR3 length: 16 residues. Germline CDR1 and CDR2: SGHRS and YFSETQ. The V gene lost 4 bases and the J gene lost 1 base, with 16 bases spanning the gap. DNA of the CDR3: TGCGCCAGCAGCCTATTTAGCGGCCTCGGCACAGATACGCAGTATTTT. Translated: CASSLFSGLGTDTQYF.

This clone turned up a few times. V gene TRBV6-6 combines with J gene TRBJ1-5; 7 nucleotides align to TRBD1. Germline values: CDR1 MNHNY, CDR2 SVGAGI (reference sequence). V shed 6 bases and J 1 base; nucleotides not matched to a gene: 6. The CDR3 is 15 residues long. The CDR3 region has the DNA TGTGCCAGCAGGACGACAGGGAAGAGCAATCAGCCCCAGCATTTT. Residues: CASRTTGKSNQPQHF.

CDR3 DNA: TGTGCCAGCAGCGAGGGAACTAGCGGATACAATGAGCAGTTCTTC. It yields the protein CASSEGTSGYNEQFF. The gene calls are TRBV7-3 and TRBJ2-1; 8 bases align to TRBD2. V lost 5 bases, J lost 4 bases, and 7 bases stayed unmatched. This CDR3 is 15 amino acids long. Germline V gene sequence: CDR1 SGHTA, CDR2 FQGTGA.

CDR3 in amino acids: CASTERDKNIQYF. CDR3 in DNA: TGTGCCAGCACCGAGAGGGACAAAAACATTCAGTACTTC. V is TRBV7-9 and J is TRBJ2-4, with TRBD2 as a possible D gene (5 bases). The V end lost 7 bases, the J end lost 3 bases, and 10 bases lay between the germline ends. This CDR3 is built from 13 residues. Germline values: CDR1 SEHNR, CDR2 FQNEAQ (reference sequence). Together with reference TRBV7-9 and TRBJ2-4, the CDR3 gives the full variable domain: DTGVSQNPRHKITKRGQNVTFRCDPISEHNRLYWYRQTLGQGPEFLTYFQNEAQLEKSRLLSDRFSAERPKGSFSTLEIQRTEQGDSAMYLCASTERDKNIQYFGAGTRLSVL.

This chain joins TRBV4-2 and TRBJ2-3; tentative D call: TRBD1 (5 bases). The CDR3 contains 16 residues. Germline CDR1 and CDR2: LGHNA and YNFKEQ. V lost 3 bases, J lost 2 bases, and 15 bases lay in between. The CDR3 DNA is TGTGCCAGCAGCCATGGGGCCAGTCTTTCCACAGATACGCAGTATTTT. It translates to CASSHGASLSTDTQYF.

This chain connects TRBV10-3 to TRBJ1-1, with 8 bases fitting TRBD1. CDR1 and CDR2 (germline): ENHRY, SYGVKD. The length of the CDR3 is 15 residues. V lost 11 bases, J lost 2 bases, and 13 bases stayed unmatched. The CDR3 DNA sequence: TGTGCCGTCCTTGAACAGGGGGGTGTTAACACTGAAGCTTTCTTT. It yields the protein CAVLEQGGVNTEAFF.

This clone is a singleton in its sample. The CDR3 DNA sequence: TGCGCCAGCAGCCCGGGACAGGCTAGGGGCCTAGCCAAAAACATTCAGTACTTC. Translated, it gives CASSPGQARGLAKNIQYF. The rearrangement joins TRBV4-1 to TRBJ2-4; 8 bases map to TRBD1. The CDR3 runs 18 residues. V gave up 4 bases and J gave up 0 bases; unmatched junction bases: 11. Germline lookup yields CDR1 MGHRA and CDR2 YSYEKL.

The J gene is TRBJ2-2, the V gene TRBV5-1; D unclear. The CDR3 runs to 14 residues. The V gene lost 0 bases and the J gene lost 1 base, with 4 bases spanning the gap. CDR1 is SGHRS and CDR2 is YFSETQ in the germline V gene. CDR3 coding DNA: TGCGCCAGCAGCTTGGCAGGGAACACCGGGGAGCTGTTTTTT. Its protein product is CASSLAGNTGELFF.